This is a list of T cell receptor beta chains from one sample in a study of T cell responses to AZD1222 COVID-19 vaccine. The method was immunoSEQ multiplex PCR; TCRdb's version includes in-frame clones alone and lacks a portion of them. The sample lists 180,000 or so clones; about 95% were seen once. The sequencing here drew on peripheral blood, taken on day 0 of AZD1222 vaccination. The source is an adult in good health. Both conserved end residues are part of each CDR3. The D gene is left open where the match is weak. The size field is filled for only some rows; it gives once, few, many or a size class.

>.|12|TRBV5-1|TRBJ2-3|once
CASSSPADTQYF
TGCGCCAGCAGCTCACCCGCGGATACGCAGTATTTT
>.|15|TRBV5-1|TRBJ2-6|once
CASSLEAPGANVLTF
TGCGCCAGCAGCTTGGAGGCGCCTGGGGCCAACGTCCTGACTTTC
>TRBD2|16|TRBV5-1|TRBJ2-3|.
CASESGNYFGTDTQYF
TGCGCCAGCGAAAGCGGGAACTATTTCGGCACAGATACGCAGTATTTT
>.|15|TRBV5-6|TRBJ1-5|.
CASSGTGGVNQPQHF
TGTGCCAGCAGCGGGACGGGAGGGGTGAATCAGCCCCAGCATTTT
>TRBD2|17|TRBV10-3|TRBJ2-3|.
CAISEEREVPHTDTQYF
TGTGCCATCAGTGAGGAGCGGGAGGTCCCGCACACAGATACGCAGTATTTT
>TRBD2|15|TRBV29-1|TRBJ2-1|.
CSVEEPGGPNNEQFF
TGCAGCGTTGAAGAGCCGGGAGGTCCAAACAATGAGCAGTTCTTC
>TRBD1|14|TRBV28|TRBJ1-4|.
CASSLDRVGEKLFF
TGTGCCAGCAGTCTCGACAGGGTGGGTGAAAAACTGTTTTTT
>.|14|TRBV10-1|TRBJ2-1|.
CASSENRGGNEQFF
TGCGCCAGCAGTGAAAATAGGGGCGGCAATGAGCAGTTCTTC
>.|13|TRBV12-5|TRBJ1-2|.
CASGLTPGDGYTF
TGTGCTAGTGGCCTCACACCTGGGGATGGCTACACCTTC
>.|17|TRBV13|TRBJ1-2|.
CASAGAARTEESYGYTF
TGTGCCAGCGCGGGGGCGGCAAGGACGGAAGAATCCTATGGCTACACCTTC
>TRBD1|15|TRBV19|TRBJ1-5|few
CASSVRQGSNQPQHF
TGTGCCAGTAGTGTCCGACAGGGAAGCAATCAGCCCCAGCATTTT
>TRBD1|14|TRBV30|TRBJ1-1|.
CAWSPGTGVKGAFF
TGTGCCTGGAGTCCAGGGACAGGGGTCAAGGGAGCTTTCTTT
>TRBD2|15|TRBV6-5|TRBJ2-1|.
CASSATSPPYNEQFF
TGTGCCAGCAGCGCGACTAGCCCCCCATACAATGAGCAGTTCTTC
>.|13|TRBV19|TRBJ1-1|.
CASSKQAGTEAFF
TGTGCCAGTAGTAAACAGGCGGGCACTGAAGCTTTCTTT
>TRBD1|16|TRBV9|TRBJ2-3|.
CASSVTGQGMGDTQYF
TGTGCCAGCAGCGTGACGGGACAGGGGATGGGAGATACGCAGTATTTT
>.|12|TRBV3-1/TRBV3-2|TRBJ1-1|.
CACGGPGTEAFF
TGTGCCTGTGGGGGGCCGGGCACTGAAGCTTTCTTT
>.|15|TRBV29-1|TRBJ2-1|.
CSVRSWGGAYNEQFF
TGCAGCGTTAGAAGTTGGGGAGGCGCCTACAATGAGCAGTTCTTC
>.|13|TRBV2|TRBJ2-2|.
CASIAENTGELFF
TGTGCCAGCATAGCAGAAAACACCGGGGAGCTGTTTTTT
>.|13|TRBV6-5|TRBJ1-5|.
CASSLNSNQPQHF
TGTGCCAGCAGCCTAAATAGCAATCAGCCCCAGCATTTT
>.|15|TRBV18|TRBJ1-4|.
CASSPSGRGSEKLFF
TGTGCCAGCTCACCATCCGGGAGGGGTTCGGAAAAACTGTTTTTT
>TRBD1|15|TRBV7-3|TRBJ1-3|.
CASSPGTGSGNTIYF
TGTGCCAGCAGCCCCGGGACAGGCTCTGGAAACACCATATATTTT
>.|14|TRBV3-1/TRBV3-2|TRBJ1-2|.
CASSQEAVLRGYTF
TGTGCCAGCAGCCAAGAGGCAGTACTGAGGGGCTACACCTTC
>.|13|TRBV5-1|TRBJ1-1|.
CASSPPMNTEAFF
TGCGCCAGCAGCCCTCCCATGAACACTGAAGCTTTCTTT
>.|18|TRBV5-1|TRBJ1-6|few
CASSLRRGEAGQNSPLHF
TGCGCCAGCAGCTTGAGAAGAGGCGAGGCAGGGCAGAATTCACCCCTCCACTTT
>.|14|TRBV2|TRBJ1-5|few
CASSESEGSQPQHF
TGTGCCAGCAGTGAAAGTGAGGGGAGTCAGCCCCAGCATTTT
>TRBD1|14|TRBV19|TRBJ1-5|.
CASSIQGGHQPQHF
TGTGCCAGTAGTATCCAGGGGGGGCATCAGCCCCAGCATTTT
>.|15|TRBV18|TRBJ2-5|.
CASSPTAGTQETQYF
TGTGCCAGCTCACCAACTGCGGGAACCCAAGAGACCCAGTACTTC
>.|13|TRBV6-1|TRBJ1-1|.
CASSEGSNTEAFF
TGTGCCAGCAGTGAGGGCAGCAACACTGAAGCTTTCTTT
>.|16|TRBV28|TRBJ2-5|.
CASSLDPGPPQSTQYF
TGTGCCAGCAGTTTAGATCCGGGACCTCCCCAGTCGACCCAGTACTTC
>.|15|TRBV4-1|TRBJ2-7|.
CASSQDHGTPYEQYF
TGCGCCAGCAGCCAGGATCACGGGACACCTTACGAGCAGTACTTC
>.|13|TRBV29-1|TRBJ1-2|.
CSVEKGDPYGYTF
TGCAGCGTTGAGAAGGGGGACCCCTATGGCTACACCTTC
>TRBD1|15|TRBV6-5|TRBJ2-7|.
CASSPGQGASYEQYF
TGTGCCAGCAGTCCGGGACAGGGGGCATCCTACGAGCAGTACTTC
>.|12|TRBV7-8|TRBJ1-2|.
CASSLTVNGYTF
TGTGCCAGCAGCTTAACTGTAAATGGCTACACCTTC
>TRBD2|16|TRBV5-1|TRBJ2-5|.
CASSLAPSGSRETQYF
TGCGCCAGCAGCTTGGCTCCTAGCGGGAGTCGAGAGACCCAGTACTTC
>.|14|TRBV10-1|TRBJ1-1|.
CASSEAGSNTEAFF
TGCGCCAGCAGTGAGGCAGGGTCGAACACTGAAGCTTTCTTT
>.|13|TRBV6-5|TRBJ2-7|.
CASTEGGLHEQYF
TGTGCCAGCACCGAAGGGGGGCTTCACGAGCAGTACTTC
>.|17|TRBV4-1|TRBJ2-7|once
CASSQGRGQGGSYEQYF
TGCGCCAGCAGCCAAGGGAGGGGGCAGGGGGGCTCCTACGAGCAGTACTTC
>.|15|TRBV5-4|TRBJ1-1|.
CASSLKGGGNTEAFF
TGTGCCAGCAGCTTGAAGGGTGGCGGGAACACTGAAGCTTTCTTT
>.|14|TRBV4-2|TRBJ1-5|many
CASSQGTENQPQHF
TGTGCCAGCAGCCAGGGGACGGAGAATCAGCCCCAGCATTTT
>TRBD1|14|TRBV11-3|TRBJ2-7|.
CASSLRQGAYEQYF
TGTGCCAGCAGCTTAAGACAGGGTGCATACGAGCAGTACTTC
>.|14|TRBV19|TRBJ1-1|.
CASSRTASNTEAFF
TGTGCCAGTAGCCGGACAGCCTCGAACACTGAAGCTTTCTTT
>.|14|TRBV25-1|TRBJ2-1|.
CASRRTGIYNEQFF
TGTGCCAGCAGAAGGACCGGAATCTACAATGAGCAGTTCTTC
>TRBD1|14|TRBV6-5|TRBJ1-2|.
CASNQIRDRGGYTF
TGTGCCAGCAACCAAATAAGGGACAGGGGTGGCTACACCTTC
>.|15|TRBV27|TRBJ1-5|.
CASSLTYLDNQPQHF
TGTGCCAGCAGTTTGACTTACCTGGACAATCAGCCCCAGCATTTT
>TRBD2|14|TRBV7-9|TRBJ2-1|.
CASSTIAGRNEQFF
TGTGCCAGCAGCACCATAGCGGGACGCAATGAGCAGTTCTTC
>.|17|TRBV11-2|TRBJ2-4|.
CASSLVSTRRAKNIQYF
TGTGCCAGCAGCTTAGTTTCGACTAGGCGTGCCAAAAACATTCAGTACTTC
>.|13|TRBV6-5|TRBJ1-2|.
CASSQDRRAGYTF
TGTGCCAGCAGCCAAGACAGGCGGGCTGGCTACACCTTC
>TRBD2|16|TRBV28|TRBJ2-5|.
CATSTPGLARAETQYF
TGTGCCACCTCCACACCGGGACTAGCAAGAGCGGAGACCCAGTACTTC
>TRBD1|16|TRBV5-1|TRBJ1-3|.
CASSMTGQSSGNTIYF
TGCGCCAGCAGCATGACGGGACAGAGCTCTGGAAACACCATATATTTT
>.|12|TRBV11-2|TRBJ2-3|.
CASSHGSDTQYF
TGTGCCAGCAGTCACGGGTCAGATACGCAGTATTTT
>.|12|TRBV7-9|TRBJ2-1|.
CASSLAYNEQFF
TGTGCCAGCAGTCTTGCTTACAATGAGCAGTTCTTC